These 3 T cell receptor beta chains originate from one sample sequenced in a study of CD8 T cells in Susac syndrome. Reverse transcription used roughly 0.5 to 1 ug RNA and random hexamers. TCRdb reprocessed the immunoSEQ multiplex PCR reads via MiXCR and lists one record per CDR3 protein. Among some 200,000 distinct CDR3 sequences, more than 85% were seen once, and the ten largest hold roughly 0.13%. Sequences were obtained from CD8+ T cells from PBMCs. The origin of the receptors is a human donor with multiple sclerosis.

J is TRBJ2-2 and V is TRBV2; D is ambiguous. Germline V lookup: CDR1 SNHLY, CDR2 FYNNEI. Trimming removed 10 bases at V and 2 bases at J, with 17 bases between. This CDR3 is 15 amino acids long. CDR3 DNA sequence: TGTGCCATCCTCGAGACTCTTGACAACACCGGGGAGCTGTTTTTT. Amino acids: CAILETLDNTGELFF.

The CDR3 loop is CASSIEEVRVGELFF. The DNA of the CDR3 is TGTGCCAGTAGTATAGAAGAAGTGAGGGTCGGGGAGCTGTTTTTT. V is TRBV19 and J is TRBJ2-2; the D gene is possibly TRBD2 (5 bases). CDR1 and CDR2 (germline): LNHDA, SQIVND (reference sequence). The CDR3 has 15 residues. Between the trimmed V and J ends, which lost 0 bases and 7 bases, there was a span of 12 bases.

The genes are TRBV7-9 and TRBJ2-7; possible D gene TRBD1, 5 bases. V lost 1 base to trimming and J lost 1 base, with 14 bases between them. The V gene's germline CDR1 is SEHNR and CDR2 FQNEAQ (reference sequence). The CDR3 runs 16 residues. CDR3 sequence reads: CASSLEGKRVSYEQYF. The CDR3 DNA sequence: TGTGCCAGCAGCTTAGAGGGGAAAAGGGTATCCTACGAGCAGTACTTC.